What follows are 4 T cell receptor beta chains derived from one specimen sequenced in a study of beta chain features in type 1 diabetes. The authors reverse transcribed all of the isolated RNA, so sequencing captured expressed TCRB transcripts. This table comes from immunoSEQ multiplex PCR, and its TCRdb copy is limited to in-frame clones, with some not included. The data hold roughly 180,000 clones, with about 13% observed a single time. Sequenced material: central memory CD4+ T cells from blood. These receptors all come from a woman younger than 35 in good health.

This clone occurred a few times. The J gene is TRBJ2-3, the V gene TRBV2; TRBD1 agrees at 7 bases. The CDR3 consists of 13 residues. V trimming: 5 bases; J trimming: 3 bases; junction bases outside the gene matches: 2. In germline, CDR1 is SNHLY, CDR2 FYNNEI. CDR3 sequence reads: CASSLQGTDTQYF. The CDR3 nucleotides read TGTGCCAGCAGTCTACAGGGGACAGATACGCAGTATTTT.

The CDR3 DNA is TGTGCCAGCAGCGCTCAGGGGTCAAACACCGGGGAGCTGTTTTTT. This sequence encodes CASSAQGSNTGELFF. The chain joins TRBV7-3 to TRBJ2-2; D is perhaps TRBD1 (6 bases). The germline V gene encodes CDR1 SGHTA and CDR2 FQGTGA. Trimming shortened V by 5 bases and J by 2 bases, and 12 bases separated the two germline ends. The CDR3 contains 15 residues.

This clone came up a few times. The chain is built from TRBV4-2 and TRBJ2-4, with a possible D match to TRBD2 (5 bases). Trimming pared 0 bases from V and 0 bases from J, leaving 6 bases between. This CDR3 has 15 residues. Germline loops: CDR1 LGHNA, CDR2 YNFKEQ. The CDR3 region is CASSQEAAAKNIQYF. Here the CDR3 DNA reads TGTGCCAGCAGCCAAGAAGCGGCAGCCAAAAACATTCAGTACTTC.

Note on this clone: Since a much larger clone is just one base distant, this may be a read error. The chain carries TRBV6-5 and TRBJ2-3; 8 bases line up with TRBD2. This CDR3 region has 14 residues. V lost 6 bases to trimming and J lost 1 base; unmatched junction nucleotides: 3. CDR1 and CDR2 (germline): MNHEY, SVGAGI. This CDR3 reads CASSLTSGTDTQYF. DNA of the CDR3: TGTGCCAGCAGCCTGACTAGCGGCACAGATACGCAGTATTTT.